These 13 T cell receptor beta chains came from one sample sequenced in a study of CDR3 diversity in severe acne. TCRdb fed the PCR reads into MiXCR, producing one record per CDR3 protein. This sample yields more than 80,000 distinct CDR3 sequences, of which about half are seen a single time; under 14% belongs to the top ten. The sequenced material came from blood. These receptors all stem from a male donor with severe acne vulgaris.

As regards this clonotype: Being one base from a much bigger clone, this may be a read error. The V and J genes are TRBV5-4 and TRBJ2-7; D unresolved. This CDR3 has 13 residues. Germline CDR1 and CDR2: SGHNT and YYREEE (reference sequence). The CDR3 protein is CASSLGLSHEQYV. CDR3 nucleotide sequence: TGTGCCAGCAGCTTAGGGCTCTCCCACGAGCAGTACGTC.

The chain is built from TRBV7-8 and TRBJ2-5; D not resolved. Germline V gene lookup returns CDR1 SGHVS and CDR2 FQNEAQ. This CDR3 has 14 residues. Trimming left V 5 bases short and J 5 bases short, with 15 bases between. Here the CDR3 reads CASSLHENMETQYF. CDR3 bases: TGTGCCAGCAGCCTCCATGAGAACATGGAGACCCAGTACTTC.

To note about this clonotype: Because it lacks the conserved phenylalanine or tryptophan at the end, this CDR3 is likely a read error. The gene calls are TRBV6-2 or TRBV6-3 and TRBJ2-1; TRBD2 matches 14 bases. After removal of 11 bases from V and 9 bases from J, the junction contained 9 bases not matched to a gene. This CDR3 region has 14 residues. Germline-derived CDR1 and CDR2 are MNHEY and SVGEGT. CDR3 sequence: CAGNPGTSGGEQFL. DNA of the CDR3: TGTGCCGGCAACCCCGGGACTAGCGGGGGTGAGCAGTTCCTC.

This chain links TRBV28 with TRBJ2-2; no firm D call. The CDR3 totals 15 residues. With 1 base removed from V and 5 bases from J, the gap between germline ends came to 11 bases. CDR1 is MDHEN and CDR2 is SYDVKM in the germline V gene. As DNA, the CDR3 is TGTGCCAGCAGTTTATTAACGGAAGGGACCGGGGAGCTGTTTTTT. Amino acid sequence: CASSLLTEGTGELFF.

At least ten counts were recorded for this clonotype. V and J are TRBV29-1 and TRBJ1-4; 8 nucleotides line up with TRBD1. The CDR3 runs 16 residues. The J segment lost 4 bases and the V segment lost 3 bases, leaving 10 bases of the junction unmatched. Germline V gives CDR1 SQVTM, CDR2 ANQGSEA. The CDR3 coding sequence is TGCAGCGTTGAGGGGGGATGGGGGACAGGTAATGAAAAACTGTTTTTT. As protein: CSVEGGWGTGNEKLFF.

The CDR3 nucleotides read TGTGCCATCAACCCGGGACTAGCGGGAGTCGAAAACGAGCAGTACTTC. It codes for CAINPGLAGVENEQYF. The genes are TRBV10-3 and TRBJ2-7; 14 bases are a match to TRBD2. CDR1 and CDR2 (germline): ENHRY, SYGVKD. The length of the CDR3 is 16 residues. The ends lost 7 bases at V and 5 bases at J; junction bases unmatched: 10.

With regard to this clonotype: A much bigger clone sits one base away, suggesting this may be a read error. This chain joins TRBV20-1 and TRBJ1-3; D is possibly TRBD1 (5 bases). CDR1 and CDR2 (germline): DFQATT, SNEGSKA (reference sequence). This CDR3 comprises 14 residues. The CDR3 spells CSARSGYFGNTTYF. The CDR3 region has the DNA TGCAGTGCTAGGTCAGGGTACTTTGGAAACACCACATATTTT.

About this clonotype itself: A much larger clone lies a single base off, so this may be a read error. The conserved final phenylalanine or tryptophan is absent from the CDR3, which likely points to a read error. This rearrangement joins TRBV5-4 to TRBJ2-2; D uncertain. Germline V gene lookup returns CDR1 SGHNT and CDR2 YYREEE (reference sequence). The CDR3 covers 14 residues. The CDR3 region is CVSSLTANTGELFL. The DNA of the CDR3 is TGTGTCAGCAGTTTAACGGCGAACACCGGGGAGCTGTTTCTT.

The chain's CDR3 is CSASSPPRGYGYTF. CDR3 bases: TGCAGTGCCAGCTCACCACCCCGTGGCTATGGCTACACCTTC. The chain joins TRBV20-1 to TRBJ1-2, with D hard to call. This CDR3 is 14 amino acids long. Germline assignment: CDR1 DFQATT and CDR2 SNEGSKA (reference sequence). V lost 6 bases, J lost 4 bases, and 18 bases lay in between.

The V call is TRBV28, the J call TRBJ1-2; maybe TRBD1 (6 bases). Trimming removed 5 bases from V and 4 bases from J, with 11 bases in between. The CDR3 covers 13 residues. Germline values: CDR1 MDHEN, CDR2 SYDVKM. CDR3 DNA sequence: TGTGCCAGCAGTGGGCAGGGGTTCTATGGCTACACCTTC. It codes for CASSGQGFYGYTF.

The V gene is TRBV29-1, the J gene TRBJ1-1; 7 bases align to TRBD1. Germline V gene lookup returns CDR1 SQVTM and CDR2 ANQGSEA. The CDR3 runs to 13 residues. Trimming at V came to 6 bases and at J to 1 base, leaving 5 bases not matched to a gene. CDR3 in amino acids: CSVRDSKNTEAFF. The CDR3 DNA follows: TGCAGCGTGCGGGACAGCAAGAACACTGAAGCTTTCTTT. The complete variable domain, with remaining parts taken from reference TRBV29-1 and TRBJ1-1, reads SAVISQKPSRDICQRGTSLTIQCQVDSQVTMMFWYRQQPGQSLTLIATANQGSEATYESGFVIDKFPISRPNLTFSTLTVSNMSPEDSSIYLCSVRDSKNTEAFFGQGTRLTVV.

The chain is built from TRBV6-4 and TRBJ2-1, with a weak D call TRBD2 (6 bases). Germline-derived CDR1 and CDR2 are MRHNA and SNTAGT. Deletions cut 2 bases from V and 12 bases from J, with 17 bases between. CDR3 size: 14 residues. CDR3: CASSDGTGTDTQFF. The CDR3 DNA reads TGTGCCAGCAGTGACGGGACTGGCACAGATACGCAGTTCTTC.

V and J are TRBV15 and TRBJ1-1, with D perhaps TRBD1 (5 bases). Trimming cost V 9 bases and J 1 base, with 12 bases left between them. Germline loops: CDR1 LNHNV, CDR2 YYDKDF (reference sequence). The length of the CDR3 is 13 residues. CDR3 loop: CATGPLENTEAFF. CDR3 DNA sequence: TGTGCCACGGGACCCCTCGAGAACACTGAAGCTTTCTTT.